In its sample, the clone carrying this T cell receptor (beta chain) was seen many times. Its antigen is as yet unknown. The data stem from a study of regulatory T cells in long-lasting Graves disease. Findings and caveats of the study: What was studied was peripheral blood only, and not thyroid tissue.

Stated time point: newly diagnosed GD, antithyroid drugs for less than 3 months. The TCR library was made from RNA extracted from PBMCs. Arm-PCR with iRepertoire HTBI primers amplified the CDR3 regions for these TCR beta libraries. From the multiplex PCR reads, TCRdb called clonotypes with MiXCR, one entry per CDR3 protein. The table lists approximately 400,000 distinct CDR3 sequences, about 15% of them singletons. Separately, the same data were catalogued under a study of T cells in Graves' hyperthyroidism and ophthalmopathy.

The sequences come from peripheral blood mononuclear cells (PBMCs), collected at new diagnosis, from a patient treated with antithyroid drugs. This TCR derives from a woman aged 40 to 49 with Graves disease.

This CDR3 is CASSFHRDSNQPQHF. CDR3 nucleotide sequence: TGTGCCAGCAGTTTCCACAGAGATAGCAATCAGCCCCAGCATTTT. The chain recombines TRBV12-3 or TRBV12-4 with TRBJ1-5; D is uncertain. The CDR3 spans 15 residues. V lost 3 bases and J 0 bases, leaving 9 bases between the germline ends.